Presented here are 14 T cell receptor beta chains from one specimen sequenced in a study of regulatory T cells in long-lasting Graves disease. Time point indicated: newly diagnosed GD, antithyroid drugs for less than 3 months. Making the TCR library involved RNA that had been extracted from PBMCs. With iRepertoire HTBI primers and Arm-PCR of CDR3 regions, TCR beta libraries were built. MiXCR was run by TCRdb on the multiplex PCR reads, yielding one entry per CDR3 protein. Of around 450,000 distinct CDR3 sequences in the sample, around 15% were seen once. These data were also filed under a second study, of T cells in Graves' hyperthyroidism and ophthalmopathy.

Sequenced here: peripheral blood mononuclear cells (PBMCs), sampled at new diagnosis, from a patient treated with antithyroid drugs. Every receptor here comes from a man between 40 and 49 years old with Graves disease.

V gene TRBV20-1 combines with J gene TRBJ1-1, with D perhaps TRBD1 (5 bases). The germline V and J ends were trimmed by 5 bases and 2 bases, with 9 bases remaining between them. The CDR3 is made up of 12 amino acids. The germline V gene encodes CDR1 DFQATT and CDR2 SNEGSKA (reference sequence). Written as DNA, the CDR3 is TGCAGTGCTGGGGGAAGTAACACTGAAGCTTTCTTT. The encoded protein is CSAGGSNTEAFF.

This chain uses TRBV6-1 with TRBJ1-5; D gene unclear. The CDR3 is made up of 15 amino acids. The germline V gene has CDR1 MNHNS and CDR2 SASEGT. The ends were cut back, 6 bases at V and 1 base at J, with 13 bases in the middle. This CDR3 reads CASSPYSGSNQPQHF. The CDR3 DNA sequence: TGTGCCAGCAGCCCCTACAGTGGGAGCAATCAGCCCCAGCATTTT.

This chain's CDR3 is CASSDLNNQPQHF. Written as DNA, the CDR3 is TGTGCCAGCAGTGATCTGAACAATCAGCCCCAGCATTTT. The V call is TRBV2, the J call TRBJ1-5; D uncertain. The V gene lost 3 bases and the J gene lost 3 bases, with 6 bases spanning the gap. Germline CDR1 and CDR2: SNHLY and FYNNEI. CDR3 length: 13 residues. The full variable domain, in which reference TRBV2 and TRBJ1-5 provide the parts outside the CDR3, is EPEVTQTPSHQVTQMGQEVILRCVPISNHLYFYWYRQILGQKVEFLVSFYNNEISEKSEIFDDQFSVERPDGSNFTLKIRSTKLEDSAMYFCASSDLNNQPQHFGDGTRLSIL.

At least ten counts were recorded for this clonotype. The J gene is TRBJ2-1, the V gene TRBV24-1; the D gene is possibly TRBD1 (7 bases). Germline values: CDR1 KGHDR, CDR2 SFDVKD. Trimming pared 2 bases from V and 4 bases from J, leaving 14 bases between. The CDR3 totals 16 residues. The CDR3 reads CATSDSARGEYNEQFF. In DNA form, the CDR3 reads TGTGCCACCAGTGATTCAGCCAGGGGGGAATACAATGAGCAGTTCTTC.

This clonotype showed up just a few times. The V and J genes are TRBV9 and TRBJ2-1; D unclear. Trimming cost V 0 bases and J 8 bases, with 9 bases left between them. This CDR3 contains 13 residues. Germline V lookup: CDR1 SGDLS, CDR2 YYNGEE. CDR3 DNA sequence: TGTGCCAGCAGCGTAGCGGGTCGGGATGAGCAGTTCTTC. Translation gives CASSVAGRDEQFF.

This clonotype was recorded many times. The gene calls are TRBV20-1 and TRBJ1-1; D may be TRBD1 (5 bases). Trimming removed 3 bases from V and 4 bases from J, with 9 bases in between. This CDR3 has 12 residues. The V gene's germline CDR1 is DFQATT and CDR2 SNEGSKA (reference sequence). In DNA, the CDR3 is TGCAGTGCTAGGGGGGAGGGCACTGAAGCTTTCTTT. It encodes CSARGEGTEAFF.

In its sample, this clonotype was seen many times. The V and J genes are TRBV7-8 and TRBJ2-7; 8 nucleotides agree with TRBD1. This CDR3 has 15 residues. The germline gives CDR1 SGHVS, CDR2 FQNEAQ. The V segment lost 5 bases and the J segment 1 base; nucleotides outside the gene matches: 7. CDR3 region: CASSLDRGPSYEQYF. The CDR3 DNA reads as TGTGCCAGCAGCCTCGACAGGGGACCTTCCTACGAGCAGTACTTC.

The genes are TRBV19 and TRBJ2-1, with 7 bases that match TRBD1. The CDR3 runs 15 residues. Germline V gene lookup returns CDR1 LNHDA and CDR2 SQIVND (reference sequence). Trimming at V came to 2 bases and at J to 7 bases, leaving 8 bases not matched to a gene. Written as DNA, the CDR3 is TGTGCCAGTAGTATACTGAAGACAGGGATGAATGAGCAGTTCTTC. Translated, it gives CASSILKTGMNEQFF.

On this clonotype: Since a much larger clone is just one base distant, this may be a read error. The chain is built from TRBV2 and TRBJ2-5; tentatively, D is TRBD1 or TRBD2 (6 bases each). The CDR3 consists of 14 residues. V was trimmed by 9 bases and J by 3 bases, leaving 17 bases between them. Germline V lookup: CDR1 SNHLY, CDR2 FYNNEI. This CDR3 is CARGRGLWKETQYF. As DNA, the CDR3 is TGTGCCAGAGGACGGGGGCTGTGGAAAGAGACCCAGTACTTC.

The V gene is TRBV11-2, the J gene TRBJ2-1; the match to TRBD1 covers 7 bases. This CDR3 spans 16 amino acids. V shed 3 bases, J shed 5 bases, and the junction held 10 bases outside the gene matches. Germline-derived CDR1 and CDR2 are SGHAT and FQNNGV. The CDR3 here is CASSLSDRDYNNEQFF. In DNA form, the CDR3 reads TGTGCCAGCAGCTTGAGCGACAGGGATTATAACAATGAGCAGTTCTTC.

This clonotype was seen at least ten times. Its ends do not fully match the called genes, so a read error is possible. J is TRBJ1-1 and V is TRBV12-3 or TRBV12-4, with 9 bases fitting TRBD1. The CDR3 spans 16 residues. In DNA, the CDR3 is TGTGCCAGCAGGTTAGACAGGGGGAGGGTGAACACTGAAGCTTTCTTT. Its translation is CASRLDRGRVNTEAFF.

The chain recombines TRBV3-1 with TRBJ2-2; the match to TRBD1 covers 7 bases. There are 17 residues in the CDR3. Germline V lookup: CDR1 LGHDT, CDR2 YNNKEL (reference sequence). V shed 4 bases and J 0 bases; nucleotides not matched to a gene: 8. The CDR3 DNA reads TGTGCCAGCAGCCCAAACCTGGGGACAGCGAACACCGGGGAGCTGTTTTTT. Its protein product is CASSPNLGTANTGELFF. Looking up the rest from reference TRBV3-1 and TRBJ2-2 gives the full variable domain: DTAVSQTPKYLVTQMGNDKSIKCEQNLGHDTMYWYKQDSKKFLKIMFSYNNKELIINETVPNRFSPKSPDKAHLNLHINSLELGDSAVYFCASSPNLGTANTGELFFGEGSRLTVL.

Many counts were recorded for this clonotype. The chain uses TRBV12-3 or TRBV12-4 and TRBJ2-2; TRBD1 matches at 7 bases. V trimming: 8 bases; J trimming: 7 bases; junction bases outside the gene matches: 4. The CDR3 is 12 amino acids. The CDR3 DNA is TGTGCCAGCCTTCAGGGGGTCGGGGAGCTGTTTTTT. Translated: CASLQGVGELFF.

V usage is TRBV30 and J usage is TRBJ2-7; no reliable D call. The V gene lost 7 bases and the J gene lost 2 bases, with 9 bases spanning the gap. This CDR3 is built from 11 residues. Germline-derived CDR1 and CDR2 are GTSNPN and SVGIG (reference sequence). The CDR3 DNA is TGTGCCTTTAGTGATGCCTACGAGCAGTACTTC. Protein sequence: CAFSDAYEQYF. The full variable domain, its missing parts supplied by reference TRBV30 and TRBJ2-7, is SQTIHQWPATLVQPVGSPLSLECTVEGTSNPNLYWYRQAAGRGLQLLFYSVGIGQISSEVPQNLSASRPQDRQFILSSKKLLLSDSGFYLCAFSDAYEQYFGPGTRLTVT.